This T cell receptor beta chain was sequenced during a study of cytomegalovirus exposure and HLA in healthy donors. The CDR3 runs 15 residues. CDR1 MNHEY and CDR2 SVGAGI come from the germline V gene. The trim removed 0 bases at V and 2 bases at J, leaving 3 bases unmatched. A multiplex PCR was run with 60 Vbeta primers and 13 Jbeta primers. The repertoire was sequenced with immunoSEQ multiplex PCR; TCRdb's copy has only in-frame clones and lacks some. Here the sample spans some 180,000 clones, 65% to 85% being singletons. The sequenced sample consisted of PBMCs. The receptor was isolated from a girl between 10 and 17 years old in good health and CMV-seropositive. The chain joins TRBV6-5 to TRBJ2-7; 8 nucleotides align to TRBD1. The chain's CDR3 is CASSYSDRAPYEQYF. The CDR3 DNA sequence: TGTGCCAGCAGTTACTCGGACAGGGCGCCCTACGAGCAGTACTTC.